Detailed here is one T cell receptor beta chain. This clone is hyperexpanded (1% or more) in its sample. Its antigen is still unknown. No qualities accompany the bases; no much larger clone lies one base away. In total, 600 or so healthy bone marrow donors made up the cohort. At the time of sampling, every cohort member was nominally healthy, though immune exposures that went unrecorded were likely present. The donor was CMV seropositive and was included in the group of some 290 seropositive cohort members. Every donor gave a peripheral blood sample, and the peripheral blood mononuclear cells from that sample were used for TCR beta sequencing. Genomic DNA was extracted from the blood cell samples with the Qiagen DNeasy Blood Extraction Kit. Libraries were made using the immunoSEQ multiplex PCR assay. For the multiplex PCR, a mixture combining 60 forward primers for TCR Vbeta segments and 13 reverse primers for TCR Jbeta segments was used. Amplification of the CDR3 region of rearranged TCR beta genes was performed with a multiplex PCR assay on genomic DNA. The Illumina HiSeq System was used to sequence the amplified TCR beta libraries as 87-base-pair reads. The published analysis was carried out like this. A later analysis counted approximately 84 million unique TCR beta chains across the 550 to 750 repertoires, and roughly 11 million of these chains were shared by at least two donors. A nearest-neighbor algorithm error-corrected the raw reads and collapsed the reads into unique sequences, merging closely related sequences to remove PCR and sequencing errors. Alignment of CDR3 sequences to IMGT reference sequences was used to assign V, D and J gene segments. Each retained sequence needed at least a six-nucleotide match to both a V gene segment and a J gene segment. A rearrangement was called productive if the CDR3 had no stop codons and remained in frame with V and J, and every other rearrangement was called non-productive. Following IMGT convention, CDR3 was defined as the stretch from the second conserved V-encoded cysteine to the conserved J-encoded phenylalanine. The earlier analysis of fewer than 700 of the donors excluded sequences that lacked an unambiguous match to a single V gene segment. In an earlier analysis of almost 600 of the donors, a V segment was called functional when productive rearrangements were above 56.7%, and segregating when the standard deviation between donors exceeded 5%. To diagnose cytomegalovirus status from the catalog of TCR beta chain sequences, a statistical classification framework was built. In a later analysis, TCR nucleotide sequences were compared against IMGT/GENE-DB human TR gene sequences so that V and J genes could be assigned. A later analysis assigned CDR3 sequences and most-parsimonious VDJ recombination scenarios with the TCRdist pipeline. In a later analysis, each TCR beta chain was defined by its CDR3 amino acid sequence together with its V-gene family, and reads lacking a unique V-gene family were excluded. As a way to deal with suspected cross-contamination and a sequencing artifact, a later analysis dropped roughly 600 nucleotide sequences that were highly shared and had low generation probability. In a later analysis, a clonal expansion index for each public chain was calculated from normalized within-repertoire ranks of inferred template counts. Generation probabilities in a later analysis came from a VDJ recombination model fitted to out-of-frame rearrangements, and those results were checked against IGoR. Hypergeometric tests were used in a later analysis to score TCR-TCR, TCR-HLA and TCR-CMV co-occurrence, with a repertoire-size bias correction applied to the TCR pairs. False discovery rates were estimated in a later analysis by permuting HLA or CMV assignments 20 times. In a later analysis, co-occurring TCRs were grouped using DBSCAN, and TCRdist sequence similarity was added for clustering within HLA-allele-positive subsets. Co-occurrence clustering excluded repertoires with fewer than 30,000 or more than 120,000 public chains, plus five with anomalous nucleotide sharing. Entries here come from immuneACCESS through TCRdb and include only in-frame sequences with V and J called. Some clones fail to appear in such tables; in the studies checked, an unresolved V gene covers under half of the shortfall, and the cause of the remainder is unknown. The V and J calls and the clone size are those of that table, but D and trimming were determined from the DNA. In all, the sample holds around 110,000 clones, and approximately 79% of those were seen once. Jointly, the top ten make up 11% to 15% of the sample.

This entry belongs to a study of cytomegalovirus exposure and HLA in healthy donors (dated by TCRdb to about 2017). About the study as a whole: An earlier analysis of approximately 590 of the donors reported roughly 300 Gb of sequence data and 117 million unique TCR beta sequences from about 200 million T cells. Among 398 genotyped donors of the cohort, an average of approximately 240,000 unique TCR beta nucleotide sequences were sequenced per donor, roughly 20% of them non-productive. Both class I and class II loci were covered by HLA typing, at four-digit resolution. To predict cytomegalovirus infection status, the study combined high-throughput TCR immunosequencing, statistical association of individual TCRs with disease status, and machine learning. All discovery cohort repertoires had been generated on a single sequencing platform. An earlier analysis of 587 of the donors used high-throughput TCR beta sequencing to judge whether each TCR beta V gene segment behaved as functional or pseudogenic. The study was designed to test whether signatures of past pathogen exposure could be identified by cataloging public T cell receptors. Of the 398 genotyped donors, 75% to 85% were placed in the genetic ancestry cluster associated with self-reported Caucasian donors. The later analysis used no new phenotypic data to find candidate immune exposures, relying instead on TCR beta sequences and their occurrence across donors. An early release that covered several hundred HLA-typed donors contained approximately 300 gigabases of sequencing data and 65 million to 100 million unique TCR sequences. A later analysis re-analyzed previously published TCR beta repertoires from approximately 700 donors and added high-resolution HLA genotyping to study TCR occurrence patterns. Five DR-DQ haplotypes were treated as single units for association and clustering because of strong linkage in the cohort. Using immunosequencing, the study profiled T cell repertoires from 500 to 800 subjects and related those repertoires to cytomegalovirus serostatus. Typing coverage differed by locus: A, B, C, DRB1 and DQB1 were typed in roughly 620-630 donors, DQA1 in 522, DPA1 in nearly 610, and DPB1 in roughly 450. A later genetic analysis used genome-wide SNP genotypes for 398 of the 666 donors, treating that subset as a discovery cohort. In addition to the first cohort of around 670 subjects, a separate validation cohort of 130 or so different subjects was used. Alongside the repertoire data, information on donor age, sex, ethnicity and CMV serostatus was compiled.

Paper-wide results and their limitations: A group of highly shared sequence variants was considered likely to be a technical artifact of the sequencing pipeline. In this cohort, only TCR beta chains were sequenced, and detectable features were limited by the absence of alpha or paired-chain data. According to the authors, the approach could potentially be generalized to other disease states and immunological phenotypes. Correlated functional status among segregating V segments might be attributable to linkage disequilibrium, but an unknown experimental factor could not be ruled out. The presence/absence analyses assumed that sequencing depth was roughly uniform across donors, and that assumption may not be true. Most TCR sequences were seen in very few donors, while some public TCRs were found in many individuals. Because some donors lacked HLA typing at each locus, the association tests relied only on the typed subset. A further reported finding was that TCR beta sequences accurately predicted the HLA-A and HLA-B alleles for most subjects in the first cohort. When HLA alleles, especially DR and DQ, strongly co-occurred, TCR associations were difficult to assign to individual alleles. In a later genetic analysis, a missense DCLRE1C variant was associated with V-gene and J-gene trimming of TCR beta chains, and the association was replicated in an independent cohort. A total of about 150 TCR beta chains were listed by the study as associated with cytomegalovirus. Seventeen rarely observed V segments, including chromosome 9 orphons, were excluded from the earlier analysis of approximately 600 of the donors because counts were too low. A few of the identified cytomegalovirus-associated TCR beta chains were confirmed in vitro to be specific for cytomegalovirus antigens. In an earlier analysis of approximately 590 of the donors, most TCR beta V segments appeared in productive rearrangements about 87% or about 30% of the time, broadly matching IMGT annotations. Several of the top co-occurrence clusters appeared to be linked to parvovirus B19, influenza, CMV and Epstein-Barr virus, according to a later analysis. A later analysis found that most CMV-associated TCR beta chains appeared HLA-restricted, with HLA associations seemingly driven largely by CMV exposure. Specific HLA alleles were associated with roughly 16,000 TCR beta sequences at a false discovery rate of 0.05 in a later analysis. Compared with equally common non-associated chains, HLA-associated TCR beta chains in a later analysis were more clonally expanded and had lower generation probabilities. In a later analysis, TCR association rates were found to vary across HLA loci, with the most associated TCRs seen for DRB1 alleles and the fewest for HLA-C alleles. A later genetic analysis reported fewer N-insertions in productive TCRs among donors in an Asian-associated ancestry cluster than the roughly 670-donor mean. The classifier was reported to diagnose cytomegalovirus status with high specificity and sensitivity in both the original and validation cohorts. Some IMGT-functional V segments, including TRBV6-2 and TRBV6-3, could not be distinguished by the 87-base-pair reads and were therefore excluded. Immune exposure information for the cohort was limited to CMV serostatus.

CDR3 length: 11 amino acids, cysteine to phenylalanine. Here the CDR3 DNA is all that survives: 33 bases in frame from base 1. The germline V gene specifies SGHDT as CDR1 and YYEEEE as CDR2. The junction carries 4 bases between V and J, which are trimmed by 4 bases and 3 bases respectively. The chain employs TRBV5-6 and TRBJ1-2, with an unclear D gene assignment. This TCR derives from a woman in her forties in good health and CMV-seropositive. Sequenced sample: PBMCs. The nucleotide sequence reads as follows: TGTGCCAGCAGCGGCTACTATGGCTACACCTTC. Translated, this gives CASSGYYGYTF.